This TCR beta chain stems from a study of control samples from healthy donors and cancer patients (TCRdb year 2020). There are 15 amino acids in the CDR3, from cysteine to phenylalanine inclusive. CDR3 DNA only is kept here, 45 bases in frame from base 1. V trim: 9 bases; J trim: 5 bases; unmatched bases: 12. CDR1 is given as WSHSY and CDR2 as SAAADI, both from the germline V gene. Library preparation used the immunoSEQ multiplex PCR assay. As stored in TCRdb, this immuneACCESS dataset retains in-frame rearrangements with V and J assigned. A fraction of the clones does not appear; measured against another copy, unresolved V genes explain less than half of the discrepancy, and the remainder lacks a known reason. This sample lists fewer than 200,000 clones; 85% to 95% were detected once. Together, the top ten hold around 1.5% of the sample. Worth noting for this clone: Its cognate antigen has yet to be identified. No qualities accompany the bases; no much larger clone lies one base away.

This sequence originates from a man aged 30 to 45 in good health. Source material: blood. The sequence is built from TRBV10-2 and TRBJ2-5; TRBD2 agrees with 10 junctional bases. The CDR3 protein is CARDIIAGGQETQYF. DNA sequence: TGCGCCAGGGACATAATAGCGGGGGGTCAGGAGACCCAGTACTTC.